This T cell receptor (beta chain) was profiled in a study of blood T cell repertoires in COVID-19. For the study at large: The origin of the acute and convalescent COVID-19 samples was the United States, Italy and Spain.

The CDR3 runs 15 residues. Germline-derived CDR1 and CDR2 are LGHNA and YSLEER. V lost 3 bases and J lost 3, with 14 bases in between. Participants had their cohort set by participant-reported clinical history. Sequenced by immunoSEQ multiplex PCR; TCRdb stores in-frame clones only, minus some. The table includes about 210,000 clones, 80% to 90% detected once. The sequenced material came from PBMCs or T cells enriched from blood (not recorded which). The chain links TRBV4-3 to TRBJ1-2; D not resolved. This clonotype was sampled from a young man in a cohort exposed to, infected with or recovered from COVID-19 (not recorded which). The CDR3 sequence is CASSQAGRSHYGYTF. CDR3 sequence (DNA): TGCGCCAGCAGCCAGGCGGGCAGGAGTCACTATGGCTACACCTTC.